Presented here are 22 T cell receptor beta chains from one specimen sequenced in a study of cytomegalovirus exposure and HLA in healthy donors. PCR employed 60 Vbeta and 13 Jbeta primers. The method was immunoSEQ multiplex PCR; TCRdb's version includes in-frame clones alone and lacks a portion of them. The sample shows approximately 47,000 clones, and around a sixth sits with its ten largest clones. Sequenced material: PBMCs. Receptor source: a male donor in good health and CMV-seronegative.

The J gene is TRBJ1-2, the V gene TRBV6-4; 11 bases map to TRBD1. CDR3 size: 15 residues. CDR1 and CDR2 (germline): MRHNA, SNTAGT. Losses at the gene ends were 4 bases for V and 6 bases for J; bases not matched to a gene: 7. This chain's CDR3 is CASSAPGQGVNGYTF. In DNA form, the CDR3 reads TGTGCCAGCAGTGCCCCGGGACAGGGGGTAAATGGCTACACCTTC.

Its frequency marks this clone as medium-sized. V is TRBV6-6 and J is TRBJ2-1; D call uncertain. Trimming pared 3 bases from V and 10 bases from J, leaving 13 bases between. The CDR3 has 13 amino acids. Germline V gives CDR1 MNHNY, CDR2 SVGAGI (reference sequence). The CDR3 reads CASSYPGTEEQFF. In DNA form, the CDR3 reads TGTGCCAGCAGTTATCCCGGTACGGAGGAGCAGTTCTTC.

This chain uses TRBV5-4 with TRBJ1-2; possibly TRBD1 for D (5 bases). Germline CDR1 and CDR2: SGHNT and YYREEE (reference sequence). This CDR3 comprises 13 residues. Trimming cost V 5 bases and J 4 bases, with 12 bases left between them. CDR3 protein: CASRNQGGYGYTF. CDR3 nucleotide sequence: TGTGCCAGCAGGAATCAGGGCGGCTATGGCTACACCTTC.

J is TRBJ1-3 and V is TRBV29-1, with D tentatively TRBD1 (6 bases). The V gene's germline CDR1 is SQVTM and CDR2 ANQGSEA. The CDR3 spans 12 residues. V was clipped by 5 bases and J by 3 bases, with 8 bases between them. Here the CDR3 DNA reads TGCAGCGTTCCAGGGGATGGAAACACCATATATTTT. This encodes CSVPGDGNTIYF. Complete variable domain (other parts from reference TRBV29-1 and TRBJ1-3): SAVISQKPSRDICQRGTSLTIQCQVDSQVTMMFWYRQQPGQSLTLIATANQGSEATYESGFVIDKFPISRPNLTFSTLTVSNMSPEDSSIYLCSVPGDGNTIYFGEGSWLTVV.

V usage is TRBV6-5 and J usage is TRBJ1-4; 7 bases fit TRBD1. V shed 6 bases and J 5 bases; nucleotides not matched to a gene: 0. Per germline, CDR1 MNHEY and CDR2 SVGAGI. The CDR3 runs 12 residues. CDR3: CASRDRNEKLFF. CDR3 DNA sequence: TGTGCCAGCAGGGACAGGAATGAAAAACTGTTTTTT.

V usage is TRBV6-6 and J usage is TRBJ1-1, with D unclear. V shed 2 bases and J shed 8 bases, with 9 bases lying between them. The CDR3 sequence is 12 residues long. Germline CDR1 and CDR2: MNHNY and SVGAGI (reference sequence). CDR3 amino acids: CASSYRSVEAFF. The CDR3 bases are TGTGCCAGCAGTTACAGGAGCGTAGAAGCTTTCTTT.

The V and J genes are TRBV19 and TRBJ1-3, with 7 bases fitting TRBD1. This CDR3 comprises 13 residues. The germline V gene encodes CDR1 LNHDA and CDR2 SQIVND (reference sequence). V dropped 5 bases and J dropped 4; count of bases not matched to a gene: 2. The CDR3 loop is CASSLDRGNTIYF. Here the CDR3 DNA reads TGTGCCAGTAGTTTGGACAGGGGAAACACCATATATTTT.

Details on this clone: The sample contains more than one DNA sequence encoding this CDR3. This sequence joins TRBV14 and TRBJ1-1, with D unclear. The CDR3 length is 15 residues. Trimming took off 4 bases at V and 0 bases at J, with 12 bases between the two ends. Germline CDR1 SGHDN, CDR2 FVKESK. In nucleotides, the CDR3 is TGTGCCAGCAGCCCGGCGGGTGCGTTGAACACTGAAGCTTTCTTT. This gives the protein CASSPAGALNTEAFF.

The rearrangement joins TRBV4-1 to TRBJ1-1, with 8 bases matching TRBD1. There are 14 residues in the CDR3. Losses at the gene ends were 3 bases for V and 5 bases for J; bases not matched to a gene: 5. Germline CDR1 and CDR2: MGHRA and YSYEKL. CDR3: CASSQDREVTEAFF. The CDR3 DNA sequence: TGCGCCAGCAGCCAGGACAGGGAGGTTACTGAAGCTTTCTTT.

The chain has TRBV4-3 and TRBJ2-5; 14 bases fit TRBD2. The junction had 8 bases not matched to a gene; V was cut back by 1 base and J by 7 bases. This CDR3 comprises 17 residues. Germline CDR1 is LGHNA and CDR2 is YSLEER. The CDR3 nucleotides read TGCGCCAGCAGCCAAGGCCCCGGGACTAGCGGGGGAGGGACCCAGTACTTC. This codes for CASSQGPGTSGGGTQYF.

This chain connects TRBV9 to TRBJ2-2, with D unresolved. Germline lookup yields CDR1 SGDLS and CDR2 YYNGEE. Trimming shortened V by 3 bases and J by 1 base, and 7 bases separated the two germline ends. CDR3 length: 14 residues. CDR3 DNA sequence: TGTGCCAGCAGCGGGGCTAAGAACACCGGGGAGCTGTTTTTT. It yields the protein CASSGAKNTGELFF.

Turning to this clone: One junction end does not reproduce the germline sequence, and a read error may be involved. This chain uses TRBV6-5 with TRBJ1-1; D possibly corresponds to TRBD1 (6 bases). CDR1 is MNHEY, CDR2 SVGAGI, per germline. The CDR3 contains 12 residues. The CDR3: CTSRQGGTEAFF. CDR3 nucleotides: TGTACCAGTCGACAAGGGGGTACTGAAGCTTTCTTT.

The V and J genes are TRBV6-5 and TRBJ2-3; 9 nucleotides line up with TRBD1. Germline CDR1 reads MNHEY; CDR2 reads SVGAGI. This CDR3 is built from 14 residues. After removal of 2 bases from V and 4 bases from J, the junction contained 1 base not matched to a gene. In DNA form, the CDR3 reads TGTGCCAGCAGTTACCGACAGGGGGCAGATACGCAGTATTTT. Protein product: CASSYRQGADTQYF.

The rearrangement uses TRBV5-1 and TRBJ2-3, with 7 nucleotides matching TRBD2. Germline CDR1 is SGHRS and CDR2 is YFSETQ. The J segment lost 0 bases and the V segment lost 3 bases, leaving 4 bases of the junction unmatched. The CDR3 runs to 15 residues. Here the CDR3 DNA reads TGCGCCAGCAGCTGGGGGACTACCAGCACAGATACGCAGTATTTT. This sequence encodes CASSWGTTSTDTQYF.

V gene TRBV10-3 combines with J gene TRBJ2-7; the D gene is possibly TRBD2 (5 bases). CDR3 size: 12 residues. Per the germline V gene, CDR1 is ENHRY and CDR2 is SYGVKD. Trimming left V 6 bases short and J 5 bases short, with 11 bases between. The CDR3 spells CAIRGIGDEQYF. The CDR3 coding sequence is TGTGCCATCAGGGGAATCGGGGACGAGCAGTACTTC.

This sequence joins TRBV27 and TRBJ2-5; 7 nucleotides align to TRBD1. The CDR3 length is 13 residues. The germline V gene has CDR1 MNHEY and CDR2 SMNVEV (reference sequence). The junction had 6 bases not matched to a gene; V was cut back by 6 bases and J by 5 bases. The CDR3 coding sequence is TGTGCCAGCAGCTTACAGGGGATCGAGACCCAGTACTTC. Amino acid sequence: CASSLQGIETQYF.

J is TRBJ2-2 and V is TRBV6-4; TRBD2 aligns across 12 bases. The CDR3 covers 17 residues. The V and J ends lost 5 bases and 2 bases, in that order; junction bases with no gene match: 6. Germline CDR1 and CDR2: MRHNA and SNTAGT. CDR3 coding DNA: TGTGCCAGCAGTCGGGGACTAGCGGGTCCTAACACCGGGGAGCTGTTTTTT. Its translation is CASSRGLAGPNTGELFF.

The V and J genes are TRBV21-1 and TRBJ2-5; the D call of TRBD1 is as the table states it, not checked on the DNA. TRBV21-1 is classified as a pseudogene. The CDR3 totals 12 residues. The CDR3 nucleotides read TGTGCCAGCAGCAAAGACAGGGGGAGCCAGTACTTC. As protein: CASSKDRGSQYF.

The J gene is TRBJ1-6, the V gene TRBV25-1; D is perhaps TRBD1 (5 bases). V lost 3 bases and J lost 7, with 10 bases in between. Germline-derived CDR1 and CDR2 are MGHDK and SYGVNS. The CDR3 is 14 residues long. The CDR3 coding sequence is TGTGCCAGCAGTGATAAAACAGGCAATTCACCCCTCCACTTT. Translating it yields CASSDKTGNSPLHF. Together with reference TRBV25-1 and TRBJ1-6, the CDR3 gives the full variable domain: EADIYQTPRYLVIGTGKKITLECSQTMGHDKMYWYQQDPGMELHLIHYSYGVNSTEKGDLSSESTVSRIRTEHFPLTLESARPSHTSQYLCASSDKTGNSPLHFGNGTRLTVT.

The rearrangement joins TRBV6-5 to TRBJ2-7; the D gene is possibly TRBD1 (5 bases). V lost 0 bases to trimming and J lost 3 bases, with 12 bases between them. The CDR3 is 15 amino acids. Germline values: CDR1 MNHEY, CDR2 SVGAGI. The CDR3 DNA is TGTGCCAGCAGTTACTCAAGGCAGGGTTACTACGAGCAGTACTTC. It translates to CASSYSRQGYYEQYF.

This chain joins TRBV11-2 and TRBJ1-5; D may be TRBD1 (6 bases). The germline CDR1 and CDR2 sequences are SGHAT and FQNNGV. CDR3 length equals 15 residues. V was clipped by 3 bases and J by 1 base, with 10 bases between them. In DNA, the CDR3 is TGTGCCAGCAGCTTGTCAGGGGAAAGCAATCAGCCCCAGCATTTT. Translated, it gives CASSLSGESNQPQHF.

V and J are TRBV5-1 and TRBJ2-6; D ambiguous. The germline CDR1 and CDR2 sequences are SGHRS and YFSETQ. V lost 4 bases, J lost 1 base, and 3 bases lay in between. The CDR3 is made up of 13 amino acids. The CDR3 DNA reads TGCGCCAGCAGCCCTTCTGGGGCCAACGTCCTGACTTTC. It yields the protein CASSPSGANVLTF.